One and the same sample provided the 23 T cell receptor beta chains below, sequenced in a study of OX40 agonist ivuxolimab in advanced cancers. Only in-frame clones appear in the TCRdb table, and some are missing; sequencing was by immunoSEQ multiplex PCR. The table has tens of thousands of clones, roughly nine tenths seen once. The starting material was CD4+ or CD8+ T cells sorted from blood, obtained in a trial of the OX40 agonist ivuxolimab. These receptors all stem from an adult with an advanced solid tumor such as melanoma, head and neck, liver or kidney cancer.

The chain combines TRBV5-1 with TRBJ1-5; no clear D gene. Trimming took off 4 bases at V and 5 bases at J, with 10 bases between the two ends. The CDR3 loop spans 13 amino acids. Germline CDR1 SGHRS, CDR2 YFSETQ. The CDR3 bases are TGCGCCAGCAGCCGGGAGGGTCATCAGCCCCAGCATTTT. Translation gives CASSREGHQPQHF.

On this clone: The sample carries other DNA sequences with the same CDR3. J is TRBJ2-2 and V is TRBV18; 8 bases agree with TRBD2. Per germline, CDR1 KGHSH and CDR2 LQKENI. This CDR3 contains 14 residues. The J segment lost 6 bases and the V segment lost 2 bases, leaving 2 bases of the junction unmatched. This CDR3 is CASSPSGSAGELFF. The CDR3, as DNA: TGTGCCAGCTCACCAAGCGGGAGCGCCGGGGAGCTGTTTTTT.

V is TRBV28 and J is TRBJ1-1, with 7 bases lining up with TRBD1. CDR1 is MDHEN, CDR2 SYDVKM, per germline. J was trimmed by 0 bases and V by 5 bases; bases with no gene match: 9. CDR3 size: 16 residues. The CDR3 reads CASSPRGGSMNTEAFF. The CDR3 DNA reads TGTGCCAGCAGTCCCCGAGGGGGCTCCATGAACACTGAAGCTTTCTTT.

The chain recombines TRBV6-1 with TRBJ1-5, with TRBD1 as a possible D gene (6 bases). Trimming pared 6 bases from V and 3 bases from J, leaving 12 bases between. Germline CDR1 MNHNS, CDR2 SASEGT. This CDR3 has 14 amino acids. CDR3 in amino acids: CASRGTNYNQPQHF. CDR3 DNA sequence: TGTGCCAGCAGGGGGACAAATTACAATCAGCCCCAGCATTTT.

The V call is TRBV5-5, the J call TRBJ2-7; D remains unclear. The germline V and J ends were trimmed by 0 bases and 1 base, with 11 bases remaining between them. Germline V gene lookup returns CDR1 SGHKS and CDR2 YYEKEE (reference sequence). The CDR3 contains 15 residues. CDR3 coding DNA: TGTGCCAGCAGCTTGGTTGCGACGGTATCCTACGAGCAGTACTTC. It specifies CASSLVATVSYEQYF.

The CDR3 nucleotides are TGTGCCAGTAGTCTTCTGTCCTCTAGCGGCCCCTACGAGCAGTACTTC. Its protein product is CASSLLSSSGPYEQYF. The chain uses TRBV19 and TRBJ2-7, with 7 bases that match TRBD2. The CDR3 length is 16 residues. J gave up 2 bases and V 5 bases, and 12 bases lay outside the gene matches. The V gene's germline CDR1 is LNHDA and CDR2 SQIVND (reference sequence).

This chain uses TRBV6-5 with TRBJ2-3; 7 bases match TRBD1. V lost 4 bases, J lost 4 bases, and 5 bases stayed unmatched. The CDR3 consists of 14 residues. Germline V gives CDR1 MNHEY, CDR2 SVGAGI. Written as DNA, the CDR3 is TGTGCCAGCAGTTCTAACAGGGGTTCAGATACGCAGTATTTT. It encodes CASSSNRGSDTQYF.

The V call is TRBV7-3, the J call TRBJ2-1; the D gene is possibly TRBD1 (5 bases). The germline V and J ends were trimmed by 4 bases and 2 bases, with 12 bases remaining between them. Germline CDR1 reads SGHTA; CDR2 reads FQGTGA. CDR3 length: 15 residues. CDR3 sequence (DNA): TGTGCCAGCAGCTCAGACAGCAGACCCTACAATGAGCAGTTCTTC. It yields the protein CASSSDSRPYNEQFF.

V gene TRBV30 combines with J gene TRBJ1-1; 8 bases align to TRBD1. After removal of 1 base from V and 10 bases from J, the junction contained 5 bases not matched to a gene. CDR3 length: 12 residues. CDR1 and CDR2 (germline): GTSNPN, SVGIG (reference sequence). CDR3 sequence reads: CAWSGQGSAAFF. DNA for the CDR3: TGTGCCTGGAGTGGACAGGGGAGTGCAGCTTTCTTT.

The chain recombines TRBV5-4 with TRBJ1-2; D not certain. Per germline, CDR1 SGHNT and CDR2 YYREEE (reference sequence). The CDR3 consists of 12 residues. Trimming left V 4 bases short and J 3 bases short, with 7 bases between. The CDR3: CASSTSYYGYTF. The CDR3 coding sequence is TGTGCCAGCAGCACTTCTTACTATGGCTACACCTTC.

On this clone itself: The junction departs from germline at one end; a sequencing error may be responsible. The chain employs TRBV30 and TRBJ2-1, with no clear D. Germline lookup yields CDR1 GTSNPN and CDR2 SVGIG (reference sequence). The CDR3 loop spans 11 amino acids. The CDR3 DNA reads TGTGCCTGGAGTCTGGGGAATGCGCAGTTCTTC. Its translation: CAWSLGNAQFF. Full variable domain (remainder filled in from reference TRBV30 and TRBJ2-1): SQTIHQWPATLVQPVGSPLSLECTVEGTSNPNLYWYRQAAGRGLQLLFYSVGIGQISSEVPQNLSASRPQDRQFILSSKKLLLSDSGFYLCAWSLGNAQFFGPGTRLTVL.

The V call is TRBV2, the J call TRBJ2-3, with 8 nucleotides matching TRBD1. Germline V lookup: CDR1 SNHLY, CDR2 FYNNEI. The V gene end was trimmed by 7 bases and the J gene end by 6 bases; junction bases not matched to a gene: 6. The CDR3 has 13 amino acids. The CDR3 sequence: CASTGQASDTQYF. As DNA, the CDR3 is TGTGCCAGCACGGGACAGGCCTCGGATACGCAGTATTTT.

The V gene is TRBV19, the J gene TRBJ1-2, with unresolved D. V was pared by 6 bases and J by 4 bases, with 9 bases between. CDR1 and CDR2 from the germline V gene are LNHDA and SQIVND (reference sequence). The CDR3 contains 12 residues. The CDR3 nucleotides are TGTGCCAGTAGGGCAGGATCCTATGGCTACACCTTC. Its protein is CASRAGSYGYTF.

J is TRBJ2-7 and V is TRBV18, with 11 bases matching TRBD2. Germline V gene sequence: CDR1 KGHSH, CDR2 LQKENI. The CDR3 consists of 15 residues. V lost 5 bases and J lost 3; bases outside the gene matches: 6. The CDR3 spells CASSVPGLAVYEQYF. The DNA of the CDR3 is TGTGCCAGCTCAGTTCCGGGACTAGCGGTCTACGAGCAGTACTTC. Complete variable domain (other parts from reference TRBV18 and TRBJ2-7): NAGVMQNPRHLVRRRGQEARLRCSPMKGHSHVYWYRQLPEEGLKFMVYLQKENIIDESGMPKERFSAEFPKEGPSILRIQQVVRGDSAAYFCASSVPGLAVYEQYFGPGTRLTVT.

The chain is built from TRBV19 and TRBJ2-1; 14 nucleotides match TRBD2. The V gene's germline CDR1 is LNHDA and CDR2 SQIVND (reference sequence). The J segment lost 6 bases and the V segment lost 6 bases, leaving 10 bases of the junction unmatched. The CDR3 runs 17 residues. Here the CDR3 DNA reads TGTGCCAGTAGCAAATCTGGGACTAGCGGGAGACGCAATGAGCAGTTCTTC. Encoded protein: CASSKSGTSGRRNEQFF. The whole variable domain, filled in from reference TRBV19 and TRBJ2-1, reads DGGITQSPKYLFRKEGQNVTLSCEQNLNHDAMYWYRQDPGQGLRLIYYSQIVNDFQKGDIAEGYSVSREKKESFPLTVTSAQKNPTAFYLCASSKSGTSGRRNEQFFGPGTRLTVL.

This chain joins TRBV4-1 and TRBJ1-5; D gene uncertain. CDR3 length: 16 residues. The germline V and J ends were trimmed by 0 bases and 10 bases, with 19 bases remaining between them. The germline V gene has CDR1 MGHRA and CDR2 YSYEKL. This CDR3 reads CASSQDPDGPHTPQHF. As DNA, the CDR3 is TGCGCCAGCAGCCAAGATCCCGACGGACCCCATACCCCCCAGCATTTT.

This chain connects TRBV7-9 to TRBJ1-2; the D gene is possibly TRBD1 (6 bases). Germline CDR1 is SEHNR and CDR2 is FQNEAQ (reference sequence). Trimming removed 0 bases from V and 4 bases from J, with 12 bases in between. The CDR3 totals 15 residues. The CDR3 is CASSLAVGRGYGYTF. DNA of the CDR3: TGTGCCAGCAGCTTAGCAGTCGGCAGGGGCTATGGCTACACCTTC.

The chain couples TRBV6-6 to TRBJ1-1; no clear D gene. CDR1 MNHNY and CDR2 SVGAGI come from the germline V gene (reference sequence). The CDR3 contains 12 residues. V was pared by 0 bases and J by 6 bases, with 5 bases between. Written as DNA, the CDR3 is TGTGCCAGCAGTTACTCTCGGTCTGAAGCTTTCTTT. It specifies CASSYSRSEAFF.

This chain joins TRBV30 and TRBJ1-1; a possible D gene is TRBD1 (5 bases). The germline V gene has CDR1 GTSNPN and CDR2 SVGIG (reference sequence). V was shortened by 5 bases and J by 8 bases, with 12 bases between the two germline ends. The CDR3 contains 11 residues. CDR3 region: CAWDGYREAFF. As DNA, the CDR3 is TGTGCCTGGGACGGTTACAGGGAAGCTTTCTTT.

CDR3 coding DNA: TGTGCCAGCAGCGCGACTAGCGGGAATTTGAACCCAGATACGCAGTATTTT. Its translation is CASSATSGNLNPDTQYF. The genes are TRBV9 and TRBJ2-3, with 11 nucleotides matching TRBD2. The junction had 10 bases not matched to a gene; V was cut back by 3 bases and J by 4 bases. The CDR3 totals 17 residues. Germline V gives CDR1 SGDLS, CDR2 YYNGEE. Full variable domain (missing parts from reference TRBV9 and TRBJ2-3): DSGVTQTPKHLITATGQRVTLRCSPRSGDLSVYWYQQSLDQGLQFLIQYYNGEERAKGNILERFSAQQFPDLHSELNLSSLELGDSALYFCASSATSGNLNPDTQYFGPGTRLTVL.

The chain combines TRBV5-1 with TRBJ2-1; D is unclear. With 1 base removed from V and 0 bases from J, the gap between germline ends came to 11 bases. In germline, CDR1 is SGHRS, CDR2 YFSETQ. This CDR3 region has 16 residues. CDR3 coding DNA: TGCGCCAGCAGCTTGTCCGGCCAGAGCTCCTACAATGAGCAGTTCTTC. Translation gives CASSLSGQSSYNEQFF.

The rearrangement joins TRBV18 to TRBJ2-2; D might be TRBD1 (6 bases). This CDR3 has 15 amino acids. Trimming stripped 3 bases from V and 5 bases from J, with 13 bases between. Germline CDR1 reads KGHSH; CDR2 reads LQKENI. The CDR3 loop reads CASSPRQDRTGELFF. As DNA, the CDR3 is TGTGCCAGCTCACCCCGACAGGATCGGACCGGGGAGCTGTTTTTT.

The chain carries TRBV19 and TRBJ2-5; D not resolved. The J call may be faulty, since TRBJ2-7 better matches the DNA end. CDR3 length: 16 residues. Germline values: CDR1 LNHDA, CDR2 SQIVND (reference sequence). CDR3 nucleotide sequence: TGTGCCAGTAGCACCCCCATGCGGAGCCCCTCCTACGAGCAGTACTTC. It yields the protein CASSTPMRSPSYEQYF.